A selection of T cell receptor beta chains follows, all from one sample in a study of blood T cell repertoires in COVID-19. Some clones are missing from TCRdb's copy, which holds only in-frame ones; the method was immunoSEQ multiplex PCR. The sample holds about 47,000 clones, about 81% seen once. Source material: peripheral blood. The receptor source for this set is a woman aged 80 or older with COVID-19, enrolled during active disease. Both conserved end residues are part of each CDR3. D genes are given only for firm matches. For some rows the clone size is stated as once, few or many, or as a class when expanded; others skip it.

D	V	J	size	DNA	CDR3
NA	TRBV24-1	TRBJ2-3	NA	TGTGCCACCAGTGATGGGCAAGGTGGGGCAGGTGCAGATACGCAGTATTTT	CATSDGQGGAGADTQYF
NA	TRBV2	TRBJ2-2	NA	TGTGCCAGCAGACCCTTGCAGGGGACCACCGGGGAGCTGTTTTTT	CASRPLQGTTGELFF
NA	TRBV7-9	TRBJ1-2	NA	TGTGCCAGCAGCCAAGGCGCAGGAGGATCCAACTATGGCTACACCTTC	CASSQGAGGSNYGYTF
NA	TRBV11-2	TRBJ1-1	NA	TGTGCCAGCAGCTTAGTCAATGCAGGGAACACTGAAGCTTTCTTT	CASSLVNAGNTEAFF
TRBD1	TRBV2	TRBJ1-1	NA	TGTGCCAGCACCCAGGGGGCGGGTACTGAAGCTTTCTTT	CASTQGAGTEAFF
NA	TRBV7-9	TRBJ1-3	NA	TGTGCCAGCAGCTTAAGGGGGTCAGGAAACACCATATATTTT	CASSLRGSGNTIYF
TRBD1	TRBV29-1	TRBJ1-1	NA	TGCAGCAGCCAGGACAGGGTGAACACTGAAGCTTTCTTT	CSSQDRVNTEAFF
TRBD1	TRBV7-9	TRBJ1-1	NA	TGTGCCAGCAGCTTAGCTGACAGGGAACAAGGGGACACTGAAGCTTTCTTT	CASSLADREQGDTEAFF
TRBD2	TRBV27	TRBJ2-3	NA	TGTGCCAGCAGTCTGAGCGGGAGGACCAGCACAGATACGCAGTATTTT	CASSLSGRTSTDTQYF
NA	TRBV5-1	TRBJ1-2	NA	TGCGCCAGCAGCCCGGGGGGGGCTACTAACTATGGCTACACCTTC	CASSPGGATNYGYTF
TRBD1	TRBV5-1	TRBJ1-1	NA	TGCGCCAGCAGCCCAGGGACAGGGGGCGTGAACACTGAAGCTTTCTTT	CASSPGTGGVNTEAFF
TRBD1	TRBV7-3	TRBJ2-1	NA	TGTGCCAGCAGCGTCCAGGGGGCGGGTTTGGATGAGCAGTTCTTC	CASSVQGAGLDEQFF
TRBD1	TRBV3-1/TRBV3-2	TRBJ1-5	NA	TGTGCCAGCAGCCGGGGGACAGCCGGCAATCAGCCCCAGCATTTT	CASSRGTAGNQPQHF
NA	TRBV6-1	TRBJ2-5	NA	TGTGCCAGCAGTGAATTCGGGGAGACCCAGTACTTC	CASSEFGETQYF
TRBD1	TRBV5-3	TRBJ2-2	NA	TGTGCCAGAAGCTTGAAGTGGGCAGGGGGCGCGGACGGGGAGCTGTTTTTT	CARSLKWAGGADGELFF
NA	TRBV9	TRBJ2-7	NA	TGTGCCAGTTCCCGCGGGACAGAGAGAACCTACGAGCAGTACTTC	CASSRGTERTYEQYF
NA	TRBV5-1	TRBJ1-6	NA	TGCGCCAGCAGCTTGAGCGGGATTTCGAATTCACCCCTCCACTTT	CASSLSGISNSPLHF
TRBD2	TRBV7-2	TRBJ2-1	NA	TGTGCCAGCAGCTCCGGACTAGCGACGGCCTACAATGAGCAGTTCTTC	CASSSGLATAYNEQFF
TRBD1	TRBV7-9	TRBJ1-4	NA	TGTGCCAGCAGACCGCCGACAGGGCCGGGTGAAAAACTGTTTTTT	CASRPPTGPGEKLFF
NA	TRBV10-3	TRBJ2-7	NA	TGTGCCATCAGTGAAGAGGCCGCTTCCTACGAGCAGTACTTC	CAISEEAASYEQYF
NA	TRBV6-5	TRBJ1-5	NA	TGTGCCAGCAGACAGGTCCCCAATCAGCCCCAGCATTTT	CASRQVPNQPQHF
NA	TRBV10-1	TRBJ2-2	once	TGCGCCAGCAGTCCCGGGGGGAACACCGGGGAGCTGTTTTTT	CASSPGGNTGELFF
NA	TRBV7-2	TRBJ2-3	NA	TGTGCCAGCAGCTTAGCCAGCGGGCTATACACAGATACGCAGTATTTT	CASSLASGLYTDTQYF
NA	TRBV2	TRBJ2-1	NA	TGTGCCAGCACCGAAAGGGGGGGACGCGATGAGCAGTTCTTC	CASTERGGRDEQFF
TRBD1	TRBV19	TRBJ1-5	NA	TGTGCCAGTAGTACCGGGACAGGGGGCGCCCAGCCCCAGCATTTT	CASSTGTGGAQPQHF
NA	TRBV6-5	TRBJ1-1	few	TGTGCCAGCACCGGGACTCTGGAAGCTTTCTTT	CASTGTLEAFF
NA	TRBV19	TRBJ1-2	once	TGTGCCAGTAGTGGGCCAGGGGCCTATGGCTACACCTTC	CASSGPGAYGYTF
TRBD1	TRBV19	TRBJ1-5	once	TGTGCCAGTAGATTGACAGGGATCAATCAGCCCCAGCATTTT	CASRLTGINQPQHF
TRBD2	TRBV9	TRBJ2-5	NA	TGTGCCAGCAGCGTCCAGTCGCGGGAGTGGGAGACCCAGTACTTC	CASSVQSREWETQYF
NA	TRBV28	TRBJ1-2	NA	TGTGCCAGCAGTTACCCCATCGGCCACCCGACAGGAAACTATGGCTACACCTTC	CASSYPIGHPTGNYGYTF
TRBD1	TRBV7-8	TRBJ1-1	NA	TGTGCCAGCAGCTTAGCCGGGACAGCGAACACTGAAGCTTTCTTT	CASSLAGTANTEAFF
NA	TRBV7-3	TRBJ2-2	NA	TGTGCCAGCAGCACCTCAGGGGCCGGGGAGCTGTTTTTT	CASSTSGAGELFF
NA	TRBV19	TRBJ1-1	NA	TGTGCCAGTAGTGGCCCCTGGGGCAACACTGAAGCTTTCTTT	CASSGPWGNTEAFF
TRBD1	TRBV5-4	TRBJ2-5	NA	TGTGCCAGCAGCTTCAGGGGGCGGGAAGAGACCCAGTACTTC	CASSFRGREETQYF
NA	TRBV6-5	TRBJ1-1	NA	TGTGCCAGCAGTACATACCAGGGTAACACTGAAGCTTTCTTT	CASSTYQGNTEAFF
NA	TRBV30	TRBJ1-2	NA	TGTGCTGGGGGGGCTAGATCCGGCTACACCTTC	CAGGARSGYTF
TRBD1	TRBV24-1	TRBJ2-2	NA	TGTGCCACCAGTGAGCTGGGACAGGGGGACACCGGGGAGCTGTTTTTT	CATSELGQGDTGELFF
TRBD1	TRBV29-1	TRBJ1-5	NA	TGCAGCGTTGGCAGGGGGAGCAATCAGCCCCAGCATTTT	CSVGRGSNQPQHF
TRBD2	TRBV6-5	TRBJ2-5	NA	TGTGCCAGCAGCATCACTAGCGGGAGCTTGGAGACCCAGTACTTC	CASSITSGSLETQYF
TRBD2	TRBV28	TRBJ2-1	NA	TGTGCCAGCACCCTTAGCGGGAGCTGGCGCAATGAGCAGTTCTTC	CASTLSGSWRNEQFF
NA	TRBV5-1	TRBJ1-6	NA	TGCGCCAGCTCCCCTAGGGGTAATTCACCCCTCCACTTT	CASSPRGNSPLHF
TRBD2	TRBV5-1	TRBJ2-1	NA	TGCGCCAGCAGCTCCTCAGTAGCGGGAGTAGTGGGCGATGAGCAGTTCTTC	CASSSSVAGVVGDEQFF
TRBD1	TRBV28	TRBJ2-7	NA	TGTGCCAGCAGTATCAGGACAGGGTACTCCTACGAGCAGTACTTC	CASSIRTGYSYEQYF
NA	TRBV7-9	TRBJ2-3	NA	TGTGCCAGCAGCTTGCCACAGAGCACAGATACGCAGTATTTT	CASSLPQSTDTQYF
NA	TRBV25-1	TRBJ1-2	NA	TGTGCCAGCAGTGGGGGGACTGTCTATGGCTACACCTTC	CASSGGTVYGYTF
NA	TRBV7-8	TRBJ1-5	few	TGTGCCAGCAGCCTGGCGGGGGGAAATCAGCCCCAGCATTTT	CASSLAGGNQPQHF
TRBD2	TRBV28	TRBJ2-3	NA	TGTGCCAGCAGGACATCGACTAGCGGGAGGTTTACAGATACGCAGTATTTT	CASRTSTSGRFTDTQYF
NA	TRBV7-9	TRBJ1-1	few	TGTGCCACCAGCCGGACGGGGGGGAACACTGAAGCTTTCTTT	CATSRTGGNTEAFF
TRBD2	TRBV7-8	TRBJ2-3	NA	TGTGCCAGCAGCTTAGTAGCGGCTAGCGGGAGGGCCGGCACAGATACGCAGTATTTT	CASSLVAASGRAGTDTQYF
NA	TRBV4-1	TRBJ2-1	NA	TGCGCCAGCAGCCAAGGTGTTCCTAAATCCTACAATGAGCAGTTCTTC	CASSQGVPKSYNEQFF
NA	TRBV5-1	TRBJ2-1	once	TGCGCCAGCAGCTTGGCCCCGGACACCAGCTACAATGAGCAGTTCTTC	CASSLAPDTSYNEQFF
NA	TRBV6-5	TRBJ2-5	NA	TGTGCCAGCAGTTACTCGATTGAGGAGCGCGAGACCCAGTACTTC	CASSYSIEERETQYF
TRBD1	TRBV30	TRBJ1-1	once	TGTGCCTGGAGTTCGACCCGGACAGGCACTGAAGCTTTCTTT	CAWSSTRTGTEAFF
NA	TRBV5-1	TRBJ2-1	NA	TGCGCCAGCACCGATCAGGGGGGCCCCTACAATGAGCAGTTCTTC	CASTDQGGPYNEQFF
NA	TRBV30	TRBJ1-2	once	TGTGCCTGGAACGGGGGACGGACTAACTATGGCTACACCTTC	CAWNGGRTNYGYTF